The clone carrying this T cell receptor (beta chain) was recorded at least ten times. PBMCs, at least 6 million per sample, were isolated. This entry is derived from a study of blood T cells in healthy people across ages. Study as a whole: Per two T cells, template switching captured roughly one barcoded beta molecule.

V was trimmed by 2 bases and J by 2 bases, leaving 11 bases between them. Germline V gene lookup returns CDR1 SGHRS and CDR2 YFSETQ. This CDR3 contains 15 residues. A sample-barcoded 5' primer and a J-beta primer mix were used in a second PCR of about 7 to 11 cycles. Unique molecular identifiers of 12 random nucleotides labeled each cDNA. TCRdb reprocessed the 5' RACE reads via MiXCR and lists one record per CDR3 protein. The sample holds around 990,000 distinct CDR3 sequences, almost 25% seen once. These data were also filed under a second study, of T cells of mothers and their children. That source notes: Comparable shaping of TCR recombination output by thymic selection was observed in related and unrelated pairs.

The V gene is TRBV5-1, the J gene TRBJ2-1; D is unresolved. The clonotype comes from a girl aged 2-10 years in good health. The source material was blood. This chain's CDR3 is CASSLGPSTYNEQFF. DNA for the CDR3: TGCGCCAGCAGCTTAGGCCCATCCACCTACAATGAGCAGTTCTTC.